The 9 T cell receptor beta chains given below trace back to one sample, sequenced in a study of identical twins. TCRdb ran MiXCR on the 5' RACE reads and lists one entry per CDR3 protein. The table has about 500,000 distinct CDR3 sequences, more than 13% seen once. These same records also appear under a second study, on yellow fever vaccine responses in identical twins.

Sequencing was done on a sample of CD4+ T cells sorted from blood. These receptors were obtained from a woman between 18 and 30 years old in good health.

This clonotype occurred many times. The genes are TRBV6-2 or TRBV6-3 and TRBJ2-6, with unresolved D. V lost 7 bases and J lost 0, with 10 bases in between. Germline V CDR1 and CDR2: MNHEY, SVGEGT. This CDR3 has 15 amino acids. CDR3 nucleotide sequence: TGTGCCAGCATAGGAAGGATCTCTGGGGCCAACGTCCTGACTTTC. Its protein is CASIGRISGANVLTF.

This clonotype was found many times. J is TRBJ2-5 and V is TRBV28, with D possibly being TRBD1 (6 bases). The CDR3 sequence is 14 residues long. The germline V and J ends were trimmed by 6 bases and 4 bases, with 15 bases remaining between them. From germline, CDR1 is MDHEN and CDR2 SYDVKM. CDR3 sequence: CASRSQGGAETQYF. CDR3 coding DNA: TGTGCCAGCAGGTCACAGGGTGGCGCAGAGACCCAGTACTTC.

This clonotype was found a few times. The gene calls are TRBV27 and TRBJ2-1, with D maybe TRBD2 (6 bases). V gave up 10 bases and J gave up 7 bases, with 20 bases separating them. This CDR3 has 14 amino acids. CDR1 and CDR2 from the germline V gene are MNHEY and SMNVEV (reference sequence). CDR3 amino acids: CAIATRSPGNEQFF. CDR3 DNA sequence: TGTGCCATTGCGACTAGATCCCCTGGGAATGAGCAGTTCTTC.

The chain is built from TRBV7-2 and TRBJ1-4; 7 nucleotides agree with TRBD1. This CDR3 is 15 amino acids long. V gave up 4 bases and J gave up 7 bases; unmatched junction bases: 9. Germline V gene sequence: CDR1 SGHTA, CDR2 FQGNSA. The CDR3 DNA reads as TGTGCCAGCAGCTCAAGACAGGGATTCGGTGAAAAACTGTTTTTT. This encodes CASSSRQGFGEKLFF.

This clonotype was picked up many times. The chain joins TRBV5-1 to TRBJ2-3; 9 bases are a match to TRBD1. Germline values: CDR1 SGHRS, CDR2 YFSETQ. V dropped 4 bases and J dropped 2; count of bases not matched to a gene: 2. The CDR3 sequence is 14 residues long. The CDR3 spells CASSGTGTTDTQYF. The CDR3 DNA reads as TGCGCCAGCAGCGGGACAGGGACCACAGATACGCAGTATTTT.

The chain carries TRBV20-1 and TRBJ2-4; possibly TRBD1 or TRBD2 for D (6 bases each). V shed 5 bases and J shed 1 base, with 15 bases lying between them. Germline CDR1 and CDR2: DFQATT and SNEGSKA (reference sequence). This CDR3 is 15 amino acids long. The CDR3 region has the DNA TGCAGTGCTGGGGGGCCCCCGGGGGCCAAAAACATTCAGTACTTC. The encoded protein is CSAGGPPGAKNIQYF.

This clonotype was counted between two and nine times. CDR3 DNA: TGTGCCAGCCTAGAGGAGGGGCCGAGTGTTCAGTACTTC. Translated, it gives CASLEEGPSVQYF. This chain uses TRBV12-3 or TRBV12-4 with TRBJ2-4; perhaps TRBD2 as D (6 bases). Trimming removed 8 bases at V and 11 bases at J, with 19 bases between. The CDR3 runs 13 residues.

The J gene is TRBJ2-5, the V gene TRBV29-1; tentatively, D is TRBD1 (5 bases). The CDR3 has 12 amino acids. V lost 4 bases to trimming and J lost 5 bases, with 11 bases between them. The V gene's germline CDR1 is SQVTM and CDR2 ANQGSEA. As DNA, the CDR3 is TGCAGCGTTGGGGCAGGGTCGGAGACCCAGTACTTC. Translated: CSVGAGSETQYF.

The V call is TRBV5-1, the J call TRBJ2-1; D uncertain. This CDR3 region has 13 residues. V lost 2 bases to trimming and J lost 8 bases, with 11 bases between them. The germline CDR1 and CDR2 sequences are SGHRS and YFSETQ. The CDR3 nucleotides read TGCGCCAGCAGCTTAACGACCGGGTATGAGCAGTTCTTC. It translates to CASSLTTGYEQFF.